Detailed here is one TCR beta chain. No antigen is known for it. These data belong to a study of CD8 T cells in ankylosing spondylitis. Points from the study as a whole: Typical of ankylosing spondylitis blood, it appeared, was a TCR beta motif of under 10 highly homologous variants.

A quantitative 5'-RACE method, one with molecular barcodes, was used to make TCR beta libraries. TCRdb passed the 5' RACE reads through MiXCR, listing each CDR3 protein once. The sample lists around 770,000 distinct CDR3 sequences, about 20% occurring once. The CDR3 consists of 16 residues. CDR1 is DFQATT, CDR2 SNEGSKA, per germline (reference sequence). Unmatched junction bases numbered 10, after V lost 1 base and J lost 2 bases. The sample was blood, either unsorted or a sorted T cell fraction (not recorded which). The rearrangement joins TRBV20-1 to TRBJ2-7; TRBD1 matches at 8 bases. This clonotype was obtained from a male donor with ankylosing spondylitis. CDR3 DNA sequence: TGCAGTGCTAGAGCTCCAGACAGGGGCCCAACCTACGAGCAGTACTTC. Residues: CSARAPDRGPTYEQYF.